The clone carrying this T cell receptor (beta chain) was observed many times. The entry originates in a study of CD8 T cells in ankylosing spondylitis. TCRdb passed the 5' RACE reads through MiXCR, listing each CDR3 protein once. Of some 140,000 distinct CDR3 sequences detected, 6% to 8.5% appear once; the ten largest clones hold under 15%. This receptor was taken from a female donor with ankylosing spondylitis or in good health (not recorded which). The sample consisted of blood, either unsorted or a sorted T cell fraction (not recorded which).

CDR3 in amino acids: CASSLQGVSFEKLFF. In nucleotides, the CDR3 is TGTGCCAGCAGCCTTCAGGGGGTTTCTTTTGAAAAACTGTTTTTT. The chain employs TRBV3-1 and TRBJ1-4; 7 bases match TRBD1. V lost 4 bases and J lost 7; bases outside the gene matches: 9. Per the germline V gene, CDR1 is LGHDT and CDR2 is YNNKEL (reference sequence). The CDR3 contains 15 residues.